This T cell receptor beta chain was sequenced for a study of T cells in localized non-small cell lung cancer. Some clones are missing from TCRdb's copy, which holds only in-frame ones; the method was immunoSEQ multiplex PCR. Altogether over 65,000 clones are present, around 85% being singletons, with the ten largest covering 1.3%. Germline V gene data show CDR1 as MDHEN and CDR2 as SYDVKM. With 6 bases clipped from V and 5 bases from J, the junction kept 8 bases outside the gene matches. The CDR3 runs 14 residues. Remarks on this clone: Its antigen is currently unknown.

Overall study findings and caveats: In adjacent lung, a median around 50 of the top 100 tumor clones were found. Sequencing was limited to one tumor region, leaving the possibility of heterogeneity open. The highest T cell clonality was in uninvolved adjacent lung, above tumor.

The material was peripheral blood, obtained before any cancer treatment. The source is a female donor aged 60 or older with stage I lung adenocarcinoma. This sequence joins TRBV28 and TRBJ2-7; 9 bases agree with TRBD2. The DNA for the CDR3 is TGTGCCAGCAGAATAGCGGGAGTGGGGGACGAGCAGTACTTC. Translation gives CASRIAGVGDEQYF.